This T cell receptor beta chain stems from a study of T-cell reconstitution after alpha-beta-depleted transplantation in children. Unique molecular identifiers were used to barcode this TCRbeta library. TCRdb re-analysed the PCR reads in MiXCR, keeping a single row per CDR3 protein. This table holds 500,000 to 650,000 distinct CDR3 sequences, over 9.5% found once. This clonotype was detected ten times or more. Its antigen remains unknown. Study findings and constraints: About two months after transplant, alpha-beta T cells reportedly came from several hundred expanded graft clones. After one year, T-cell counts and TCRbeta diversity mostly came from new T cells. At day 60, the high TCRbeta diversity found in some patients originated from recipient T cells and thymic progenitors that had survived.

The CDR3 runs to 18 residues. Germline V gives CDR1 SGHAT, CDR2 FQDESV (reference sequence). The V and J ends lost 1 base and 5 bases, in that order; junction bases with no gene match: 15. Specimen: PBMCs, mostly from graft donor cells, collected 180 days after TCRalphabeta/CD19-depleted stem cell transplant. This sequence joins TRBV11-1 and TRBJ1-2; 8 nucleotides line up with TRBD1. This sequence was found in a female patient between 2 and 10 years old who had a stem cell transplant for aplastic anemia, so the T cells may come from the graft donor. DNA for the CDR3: TGTGCCAGCAGCTTAGAGAACTACTTGAGGACAGGGCCATATGGCTACACCTTC. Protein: CASSLENYLRTGPYGYTF.